This TCR beta chain derives from a study of T cells in Graves' hyperthyroidism and ophthalmopathy. RNA transcripts yielded amplified TCR beta CDR3 regions. An initial round of RT-PCR targeting the TCR CDR3 relied on the HTBI primer set. TCRdb re-called the multiplex PCR reads through MiXCR, storing one row per CDR3 protein. Of about 640,000 distinct CDR3 sequences in the sample, roughly 20% were seen once. Germline V gene lookup returns CDR1 SGDLS and CDR2 YYNGEE. The CDR3 totals 15 residues. This clonotype was seen more than once but under ten times. What it binds is unknown. One end of the junction is discordant with germline, which a read error may explain. General study results and limits: The majority of expanded thyroid clonotypes above 0.001 also appeared in blood.

Sequencing input: blood. This chain links TRBV9 with TRBJ2-5; D tentatively fits TRBD1 or TRBD2 (5 bases each). This sequence was found in a man under 40 with Graves' ophthalmopathy. CDR3 loop: CASGVATGRAETQYF. The CDR3 DNA follows: TGTGCCAGCGGCGTAGCTACGGGGCGGGCCGAGACCCAGTACTTC.